This is a list of T cell receptor beta chains from one sample in a study of blood T cells in healthy people across ages. TCRdb independently ran MiXCR on the 5' RACE reads; one entry per CDR3 protein. This sample has over 600,000 distinct CDR3 sequences, with around a fifth found just once. Sequencing used blood. These receptors originate from a man in his sixties or seventies in good health. Both conserved end residues are part of each CDR3. The D gene is left open where the match is weak. Not every row has a clone size; where given, it reads once, few, many or a size class.

V,D,size,J,CDR3,DNA
TRBV20-1,TRBD1,few,TRBJ2-7,CSARVQGVYEQYF,TGCAGTGCTAGAGTTCAGGGGGTCTACGAGCAGTACTTC
TRBV12-3/TRBV12-4,NA,NA,TRBJ2-7,CASSLAGGSPYEQYF,TGTGCCAGCAGTTTAGCAGGGGGGTCCCCCTACGAGCAGTACTTC
TRBV3-1,NA,once,TRBJ2-7,CASGQAELPSYEQYF,TGTGCCAGCGGCCAAGCAGAGTTACCCTCCTACGAGCAGTACTTC
TRBV5-1,NA,NA,TRBJ2-2,CASSLTSWGAGELFF,TGCGCCAGCAGCTTGACTAGCTGGGGCGCCGGGGAGCTGTTTTTT
TRBV20-1,TRBD2,few,TRBJ2-7,CSAREPLAGHYEQYF,TGCAGTGCTAGAGAACCCCTAGCGGGACACTACGAGCAGTACTTC
TRBV3-1,NA,NA,TRBJ1-6,CASSQEGIINSPLHF,TGTGCCAGCAGCCAAGAAGGGATAATTAATTCACCCCTCCACTTT
TRBV20-1,NA,NA,TRBJ1-4,CSAPGGSATNEKLFF,TGCAGTGCTCCGGGGGGGAGCGCAACTAATGAAAAACTGTTTTTT
TRBV20-1,NA,NA,TRBJ2-5,CSARDGTDSTETQYF,TGCAGTGCTAGAGATGGCACCGACTCTACAGAGACCCAGTACTTC
TRBV4-2,TRBD1,NA,TRBJ2-1,CASSLKDRGNEQFF,TGTGCCAGCAGCCTAAAGGACAGGGGCAATGAGCAGTTCTTC
TRBV20-1,TRBD1,few,TRBJ2-5,CSASQQGDQETQYF,TGCAGTGCCTCACAACAGGGGGATCAAGAGACCCAGTACTTC
TRBV10-3,NA,few,TRBJ2-1,CAISESNFQAGDEQFF,TGTGCCATCAGTGAGTCGAACTTCCAGGCAGGTGATGAGCAGTTCTTC
TRBV7-2,NA,NA,TRBJ1-1,CASSFVTRETGAFF,TGTGCCAGCAGCTTTGTAACCAGAGAAACTGGAGCTTTCTTT
TRBV29-1,NA,NA,TRBJ1-2,CSSAGAYGYTF,TGCAGCTCCGCAGGGGCTTATGGCTACACCTTC
TRBV5-1,NA,NA,TRBJ2-5,CASSLSLAQETQYF,TGCGCCAGCAGCTTGTCTCTAGCGCAAGAGACCCAGTACTTC
TRBV20-1,TRBD1,few,TRBJ1-2,CSAKPGQAIGYTF,TGCAGTGCTAAACCGGGACAGGCGATTGGCTACACCTTC
TRBV10-3,NA,NA,TRBJ2-5,CAISDGPPGKTRYF,TGTGCCATCAGTGACGGGCCTCCTGGGAAGACCCGGTACTTC
TRBV7-9,NA,few,TRBJ2-5,CASSFSVLVETQYF,TGTGCCAGCAGCTTTTCCGTGCTAGTTGAGACCCAGTACTTC
TRBV10-3,NA,NA,TRBJ2-7,CAISEGGSSYEQYF,TGTGCCATCAGTGAGGGGGGCAGCTCCTACGAGCAGTACTTC
TRBV29-1,NA,NA,TRBJ2-3,CGVGAGSLTDTQYF,TGCGGCGTTGGTGCAGGGAGTCTGACAGATACGCAGTATTTT
TRBV5-1,TRBD2,few,TRBJ2-5,CASSLALAGLQETQYF,TGCGCCAGCAGCTTGGCACTAGCGGGATTACAAGAGACCCAGTACTTC
TRBV15,NA,few,TRBJ1-5,CATSRGTGDNQPQHF,TGTGCCACCAGCAGAGGTACAGGAGATAATCAGCCCCAGCATTTT
TRBV18,NA,NA,TRBJ2-7,CASSPPLGVGLEQYF,TGTGCCAGCTCGCCTCCTTTGGGGGTAGGGCTCGAGCAGTACTTC
TRBV28,NA,few,TRBJ2-1,CASSFRGEVYNEQFF,TGTGCCAGCAGTTTCCGCGGGGAAGTCTACAATGAGCAGTTCTTC
TRBV29-1,NA,few,TRBJ2-5,CSVEKQGETQYF,TGCAGCGTTGAAAAACAGGGAGAGACCCAGTACTTC
TRBV18,NA,once,TRBJ1-2,CASSLQGGTFKFDGYTF,TGTGCCAGCTCACTACAAGGCGGAACGTTTAAGTTTGATGGCTACACCTTC
TRBV20-1,TRBD2,NA,TRBJ2-7,CSARGRERSYEQYF,TGCAGTGCTAGGGGGAGGGAGCGCTCCTACGAGCAGTACTTC
TRBV11-2,TRBD1,NA,TRBJ1-1,CASSLGLTGWQAFF,TGTGCCAGCAGCTTAGGCCTGACAGGGTGGCAAGCTTTCTTT
TRBV20-1,NA,few,TRBJ2-5,CSARAPGAQYF,TGCAGTGCTAGAGCTCCCGGGGCCCAGTACTTC
TRBV27,NA,few,TRBJ1-2,CASRPTGGYGYTF,TGTGCCAGCAGGCCGACCGGAGGCTATGGCTACACCTTC
TRBV19,TRBD1,NA,TRBJ1-2,CASSSGQNLYGYTF,TGTGCCAGTAGTTCGGGACAGAACTTATATGGCTACACCTTC
TRBV3-1,NA,few,TRBJ1-4,CASSQYISVELFF,TGTGCCAGCAGCCAATATATCTCGGTCGAACTGTTTTTT
TRBV29-1,NA,NA,TRBJ2-1,CSVVSPGVTQFF,TGCAGCGTTGTTTCGCCAGGGGTGACCCAGTTCTTC
TRBV29-1,NA,NA,TRBJ2-3,CSVERVVRRDTQYF,TGCAGCGTTGAAAGAGTAGTTCGGCGAGATACGCAGTATTTT
TRBV28,TRBD1,many,TRBJ2-5,CASSSPDRVETQYF,TGTGCCAGCAGTTCTCCAGACAGGGTGGAGACCCAGTACTTC
TRBV3-1,TRBD1,NA,TRBJ2-1,CASSQEVSTGEGNEQFF,TGTGCCAGCAGCCAAGAAGTAAGCACAGGGGAAGGCAATGAGCAGTTCTTC
TRBV5-1,TRBD2,NA,TRBJ2-7,CASSLGGREDEQYF,TGCGCCAGCAGCTTGGGCGGGAGAGAAGACGAGCAGTACTTC
TRBV5-4,NA,NA,TRBJ1-1,CASSLEWGGTEAFF,TGTGCCAGCAGCTTGGAGTGGGGGGGCACTGAAGCTTTCTTT